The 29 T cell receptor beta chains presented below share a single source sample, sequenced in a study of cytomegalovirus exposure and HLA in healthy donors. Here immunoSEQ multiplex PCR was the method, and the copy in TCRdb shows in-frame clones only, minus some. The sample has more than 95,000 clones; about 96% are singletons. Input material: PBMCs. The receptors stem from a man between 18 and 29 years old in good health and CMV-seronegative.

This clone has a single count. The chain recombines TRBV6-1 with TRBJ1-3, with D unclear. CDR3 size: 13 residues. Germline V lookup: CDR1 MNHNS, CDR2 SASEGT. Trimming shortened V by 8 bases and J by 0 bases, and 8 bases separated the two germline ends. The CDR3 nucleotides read TGTGCCAGCCTCTCTAACTCTGGAAACACCATATATTTT. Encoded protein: CASLSNSGNTIYF.

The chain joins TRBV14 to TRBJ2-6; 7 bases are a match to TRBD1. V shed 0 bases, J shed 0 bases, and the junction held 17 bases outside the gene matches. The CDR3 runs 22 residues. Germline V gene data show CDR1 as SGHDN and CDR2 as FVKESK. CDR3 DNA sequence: TGTGCCAGCAGCCAAGACCGATCCCACAGGGGATCTATTCCCTCTGGGGCCAACGTCCTGACTTTC. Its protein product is CASSQDRSHRGSIPSGANVLTF. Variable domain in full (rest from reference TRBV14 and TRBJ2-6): EAGVTQFPSHSVIEKGQTVTLRCDPISGHDNLYWYRRVMGKEIKFLLHFVKESKQDESGMPNNRFLAERTGGTYSTLKVQPAELEDSGVYFCASSQDRSHRGSIPSGANVLTFGAGSRLTVL.

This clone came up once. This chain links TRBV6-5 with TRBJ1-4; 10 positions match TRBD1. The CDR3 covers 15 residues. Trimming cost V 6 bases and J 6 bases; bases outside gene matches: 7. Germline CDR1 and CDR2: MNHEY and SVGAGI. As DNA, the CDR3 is TGTGCCAGCAGCCCCGAAGGGACAGGGGATGAAAAACTGTTTTTT. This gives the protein CASSPEGTGDEKLFF.

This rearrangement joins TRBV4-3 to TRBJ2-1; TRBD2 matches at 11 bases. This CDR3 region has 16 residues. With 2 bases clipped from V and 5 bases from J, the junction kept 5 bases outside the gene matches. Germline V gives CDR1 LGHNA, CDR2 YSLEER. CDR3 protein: CASSQTISGRDNEQFF. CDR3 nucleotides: TGCGCCAGCAGCCAAACTATTAGCGGGAGGGACAATGAGCAGTTCTTC.

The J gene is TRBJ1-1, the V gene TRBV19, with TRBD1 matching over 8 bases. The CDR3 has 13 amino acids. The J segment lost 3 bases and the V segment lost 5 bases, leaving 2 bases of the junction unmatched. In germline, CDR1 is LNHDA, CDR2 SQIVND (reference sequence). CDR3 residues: CASSSGQDTEAFF. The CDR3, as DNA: TGTGCCAGTAGTTCGGGACAGGACACTGAAGCTTTCTTT.

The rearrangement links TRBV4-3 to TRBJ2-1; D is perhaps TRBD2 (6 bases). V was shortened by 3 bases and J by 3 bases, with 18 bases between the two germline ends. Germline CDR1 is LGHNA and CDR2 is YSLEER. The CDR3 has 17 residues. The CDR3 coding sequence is TGCGCCAGCAGCCAGGGAGAGGGACTTCTAAACTACAATGAGCAGTTCTTC. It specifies CASSQGEGLLNYNEQFF.

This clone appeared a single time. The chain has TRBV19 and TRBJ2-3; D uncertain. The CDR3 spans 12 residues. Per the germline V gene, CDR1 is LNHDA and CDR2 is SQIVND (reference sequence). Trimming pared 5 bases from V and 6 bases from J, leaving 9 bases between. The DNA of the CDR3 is TGTGCCAGTAGTTCCTATTTGGATACGCAGTATTTT. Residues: CASSSYLDTQYF.

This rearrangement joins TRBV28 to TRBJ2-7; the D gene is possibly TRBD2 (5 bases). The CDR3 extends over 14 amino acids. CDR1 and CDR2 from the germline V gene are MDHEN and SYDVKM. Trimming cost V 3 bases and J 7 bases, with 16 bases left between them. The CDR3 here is CASSFAGLTREQYF. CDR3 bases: TGTGCCAGCAGTTTCGCGGGCTTAACGAGGGAGCAGTACTTC.

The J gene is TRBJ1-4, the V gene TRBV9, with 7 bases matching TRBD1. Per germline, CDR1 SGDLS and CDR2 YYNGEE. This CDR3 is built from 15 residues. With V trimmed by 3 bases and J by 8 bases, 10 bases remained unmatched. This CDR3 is CASSAGGGGAEKLFF. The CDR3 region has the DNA TGTGCCAGCAGCGCCGGAGGAGGGGGCGCGGAAAAACTGTTTTTT.

The CDR3 region is CASSLGLADPYEQYF. CDR3 DNA sequence: TGTGCCAGCAGTTTAGGGCTAGCGGACCCCTACGAGCAGTACTTC. The rearrangement links TRBV27 to TRBJ2-7; 7 nucleotides align to TRBD2. Trimming removed 2 bases from V and 2 bases from J; junction bases left unmatched: 6. Germline CDR1 reads MNHEY; CDR2 reads SMNVEV (reference sequence). The CDR3 is made up of 15 amino acids.

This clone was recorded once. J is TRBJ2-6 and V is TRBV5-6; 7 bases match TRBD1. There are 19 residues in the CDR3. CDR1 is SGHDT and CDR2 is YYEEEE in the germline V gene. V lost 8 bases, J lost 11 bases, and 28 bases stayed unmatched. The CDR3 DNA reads TGTGCCAGAAATCGGACGGCCGCGTGCGGACAGGTGGCATTCGACGTCCTGACTTTC. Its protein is CARNRTAACGQVAFDVLTF.

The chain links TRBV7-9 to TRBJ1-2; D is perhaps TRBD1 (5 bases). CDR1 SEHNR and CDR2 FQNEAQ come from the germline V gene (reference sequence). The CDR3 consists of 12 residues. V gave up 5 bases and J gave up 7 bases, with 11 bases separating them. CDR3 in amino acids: CASSPGRGGYTF. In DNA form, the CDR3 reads TGTGCCAGCAGCCCAGGGAGGGGTGGCTACACCTTC. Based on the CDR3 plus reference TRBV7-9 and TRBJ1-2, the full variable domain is DTGVSQNPRHKITKRGQNVTFRCDPISEHNRLYWYRQTLGQGPEFLTYFQNEAQLEKSRLLSDRFSAERPKGSFSTLEIQRTEQGDSAMYLCASSPGRGGYTFGSGTRLTVV.

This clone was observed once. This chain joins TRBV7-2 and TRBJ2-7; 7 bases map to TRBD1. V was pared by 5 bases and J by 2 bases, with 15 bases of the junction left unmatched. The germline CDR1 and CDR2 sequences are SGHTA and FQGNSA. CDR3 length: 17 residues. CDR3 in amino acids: CASSLRDSFLNAYEQYF. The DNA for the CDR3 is TGTGCCAGCAGCCTCAGGGACAGCTTTCTTAACGCCTACGAGCAGTACTTC.

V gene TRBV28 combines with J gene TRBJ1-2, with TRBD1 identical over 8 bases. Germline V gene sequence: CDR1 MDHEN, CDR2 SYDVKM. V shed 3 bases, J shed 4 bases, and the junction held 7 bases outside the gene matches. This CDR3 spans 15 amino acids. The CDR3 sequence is CASSLPTGDAYGYTF. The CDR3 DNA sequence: TGTGCCAGCAGTTTGCCGACAGGGGATGCCTATGGCTACACCTTC.

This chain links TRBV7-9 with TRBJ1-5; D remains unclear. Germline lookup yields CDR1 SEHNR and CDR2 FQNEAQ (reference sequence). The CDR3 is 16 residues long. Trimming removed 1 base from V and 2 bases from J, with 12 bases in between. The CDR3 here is CASSLGVAGGNQPQHF. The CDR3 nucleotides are TGTGCCAGCAGCTTAGGTGTAGCGGGAGGCAATCAGCCCCAGCATTTT.

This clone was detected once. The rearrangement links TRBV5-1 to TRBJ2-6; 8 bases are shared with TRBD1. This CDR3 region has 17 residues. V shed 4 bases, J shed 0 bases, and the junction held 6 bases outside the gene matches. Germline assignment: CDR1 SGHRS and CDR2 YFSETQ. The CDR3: CASSTGQGFSGANVLTF. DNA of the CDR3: TGCGCCAGCAGCACCGGACAGGGCTTCTCTGGGGCCAACGTCCTGACTTTC.

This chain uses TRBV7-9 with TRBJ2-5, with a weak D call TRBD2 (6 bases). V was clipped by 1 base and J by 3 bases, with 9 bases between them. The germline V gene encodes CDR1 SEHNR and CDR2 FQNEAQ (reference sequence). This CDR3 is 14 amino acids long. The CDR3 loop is CASSLGLAEETQYF. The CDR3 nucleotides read TGTGCCAGCAGCTTAGGATTAGCGGAAGAGACCCAGTACTTC.

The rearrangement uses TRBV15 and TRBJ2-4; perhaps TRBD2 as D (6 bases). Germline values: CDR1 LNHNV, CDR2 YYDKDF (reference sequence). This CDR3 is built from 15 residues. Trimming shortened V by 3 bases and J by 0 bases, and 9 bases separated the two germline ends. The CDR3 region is CATSSSGLAKNIQYF. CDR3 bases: TGTGCCACCAGCAGTAGCGGTCTAGCCAAAAACATTCAGTACTTC.

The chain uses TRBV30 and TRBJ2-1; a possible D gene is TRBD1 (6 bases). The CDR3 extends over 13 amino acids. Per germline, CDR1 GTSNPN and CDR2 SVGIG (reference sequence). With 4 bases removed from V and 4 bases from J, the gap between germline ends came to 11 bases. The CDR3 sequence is CAWITGSYNEQFF. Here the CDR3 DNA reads TGTGCCTGGATTACAGGGTCATACAATGAGCAGTTCTTC.

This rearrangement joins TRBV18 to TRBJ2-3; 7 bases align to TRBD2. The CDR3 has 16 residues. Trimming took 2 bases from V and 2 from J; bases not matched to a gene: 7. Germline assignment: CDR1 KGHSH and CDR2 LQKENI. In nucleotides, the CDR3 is TGTGCCAGCTCACCAATAGCGGGTAGCAACACAGATACGCAGTATTTT. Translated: CASSPIAGSNTDTQYF.

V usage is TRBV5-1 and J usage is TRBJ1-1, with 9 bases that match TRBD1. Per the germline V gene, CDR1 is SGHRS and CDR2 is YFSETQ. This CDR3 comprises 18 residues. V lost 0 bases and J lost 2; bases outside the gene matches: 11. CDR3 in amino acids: CASSLAGGQGVYNTEAFF. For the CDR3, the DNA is TGCGCCAGCAGCTTGGCTGGGGGACAGGGAGTTTACAACACTGAAGCTTTCTTT.

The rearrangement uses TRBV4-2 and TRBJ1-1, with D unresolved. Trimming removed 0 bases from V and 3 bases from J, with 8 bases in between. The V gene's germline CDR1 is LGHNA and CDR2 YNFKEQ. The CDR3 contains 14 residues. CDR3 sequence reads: CASSQELLDTEAFF. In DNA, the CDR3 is TGTGCCAGCAGCCAAGAACTCCTTGACACTGAAGCTTTCTTT.

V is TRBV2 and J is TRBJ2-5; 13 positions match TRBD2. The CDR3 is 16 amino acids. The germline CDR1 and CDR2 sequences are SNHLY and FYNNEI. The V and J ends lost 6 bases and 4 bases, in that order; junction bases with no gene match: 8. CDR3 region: CASRSGTSGILETQYF. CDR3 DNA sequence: TGTGCCAGCAGATCCGGGACTAGCGGGATCCTAGAGACCCAGTACTTC.

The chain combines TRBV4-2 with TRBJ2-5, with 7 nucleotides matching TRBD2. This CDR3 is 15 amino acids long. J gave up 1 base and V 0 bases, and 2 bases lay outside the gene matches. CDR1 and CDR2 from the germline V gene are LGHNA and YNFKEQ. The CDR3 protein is CASSQDGGGQETQYF. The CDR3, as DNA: TGTGCCAGCAGCCAAGATGGGGGGGGCCAAGAGACCCAGTACTTC.

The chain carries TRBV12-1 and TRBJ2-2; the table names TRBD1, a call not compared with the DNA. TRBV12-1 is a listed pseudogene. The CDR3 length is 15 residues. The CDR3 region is CASSPDRGPVGELFF. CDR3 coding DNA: TGTGCCAGCAGCCCGGACAGGGGGCCAGTCGGGGAGCTGTTTTTT.

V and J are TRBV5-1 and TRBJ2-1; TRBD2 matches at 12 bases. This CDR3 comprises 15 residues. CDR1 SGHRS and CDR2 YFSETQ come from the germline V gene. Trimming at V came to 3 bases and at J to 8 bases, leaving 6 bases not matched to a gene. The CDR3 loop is CASSSETSGRDEQFF. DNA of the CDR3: TGCGCCAGCAGCTCGGAGACTAGCGGGAGAGATGAGCAGTTCTTC.

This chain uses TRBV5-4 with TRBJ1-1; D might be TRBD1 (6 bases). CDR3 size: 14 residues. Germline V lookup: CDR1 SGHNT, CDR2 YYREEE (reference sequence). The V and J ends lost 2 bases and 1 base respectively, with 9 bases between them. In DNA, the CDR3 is TGTGCCAGCAGCTTCAAAGGGGGGAACACTGAAGCTTTCTTT. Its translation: CASSFKGGNTEAFF.

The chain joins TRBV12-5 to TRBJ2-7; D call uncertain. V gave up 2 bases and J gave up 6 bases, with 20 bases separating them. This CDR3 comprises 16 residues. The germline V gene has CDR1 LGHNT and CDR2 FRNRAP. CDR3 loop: CASGLPPRSSSSEQYF. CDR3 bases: TGTGCTAGTGGTTTGCCCCCTAGATCTTCATCTAGCGAGCAGTACTTC.

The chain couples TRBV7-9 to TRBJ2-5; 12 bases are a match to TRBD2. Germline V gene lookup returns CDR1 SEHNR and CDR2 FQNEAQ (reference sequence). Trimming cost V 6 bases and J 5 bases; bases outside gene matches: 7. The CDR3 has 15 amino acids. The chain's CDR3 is CASSRLAGEGETQYF. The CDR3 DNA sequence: TGTGCCAGCAGTAGACTAGCGGGAGAGGGGGAGACCCAGTACTTC.